The clone carrying this T cell receptor (beta chain) has more than one count but fewer than ten. Its antigen is not identified. Profiling relied on immunoSEQ multiplex PCR, and the TCRdb table lists in-frame clones only, not all of them. The sample includes 20,000 to 25,000 clones, 72% of them seen just once. The data originate from a study of PD-1 blockade in classical Hodgkin lymphoma. This sample's time point: cycle 4 day 1 (C4D1), after less than 7 weeks of nivolumab. Following autologous stem cell transplantation, relapse occurred in every patient, and exposure to brentuximab vedotin varied. Thawed PBMCs were the source of CD4+ T cells, purified by magnetic negative selection. Findings and caveats of the study: Patients newly diagnosed and complete responders had comparable baseline diversity. With respect to the repertoire differences, their causes, possibly disease activity or prior therapy, remain undefined. Diversity in CD4+ TCRs, unlike that measured in CD8+ TCRs, had risen significantly by C4D1. Relapsed/refractory patients reportedly had lower baseline diversity than newly diagnosed patients.

CDR1 GTSNPN and CDR2 SVGIG come from the germline V gene (reference sequence). This CDR3 contains 13 residues. V was trimmed by 0 bases and J by 3 bases, leaving 8 bases between them. This chain uses TRBV30 with TRBJ1-2; D ambiguous. The sample consisted of CD4+ T cells from blood, taken before the fourth cycle of nivolumab. The TCR sequence derives from a human donor with classical Hodgkin lymphoma. CDR3 sequence: CAWSVREDYGYTF. The CDR3 bases are TGTGCCTGGAGTGTACGCGAGGACTATGGCTACACCTTC.